Presented here are 3 T cell receptor beta chains from one specimen sequenced in a study of blood T cell repertoires in COVID-19. Clones were read by immunoSEQ multiplex PCR, and TCRdb kept only the in-frame ones, dropping some. The table records a few hundred thousand clones, around nine tenths of them present only once. Input material: PBMCs or T cells enriched from blood (not recorded which). These receptors were taken from a man between 25 and 39 years old who had recovered from COVID-19.

V is TRBV19 and J is TRBJ2-5; 11 bases line up with TRBD2. This CDR3 region has 16 residues. Per germline, CDR1 LNHDA and CDR2 SQIVND (reference sequence). V trimming: 5 bases; J trimming: 1 base; junction bases outside the gene matches: 6. The CDR3 DNA sequence: TGTGCCAGTAGTCCCATAGCGGGGGGGCTCCAAGAGACCCAGTACTTC. Protein: CASSPIAGGLQETQYF. Full variable domain (rest looked up from reference TRBV19 and TRBJ2-5): DGGITQSPKYLFRKEGQNVTLSCEQNLNHDAMYWYRQDPGQGLRLIYYSQIVNDFQKGDIAEGYSVSREKKESFPLTVTSAQKNPTAFYLCASSPIAGGLQETQYFGPGTRLLVL.

The chain uses TRBV6-5 and TRBJ1-6; TRBD1 agrees at 7 bases. The CDR3 is made up of 13 amino acids. V shed 11 bases, J shed 5 bases, and the junction held 6 bases outside the gene matches. The germline CDR1 and CDR2 sequences are MNHEY and SVGAGI. The CDR3 coding sequence is TGTGCCGCCCAGACAGGGAATAATTCACCCCTCCACTTT. Translating gives CAAQTGNNSPLHF.

This clone was seen a few times. CDR3 protein: CASSPLGHKNTEAFF. The CDR3 coding sequence is TGTGCCAGCAGCCCCCTCGGACATAAGAACACTGAAGCTTTCTTT. V and J are TRBV4-2 and TRBJ1-1; maybe TRBD1 (5 bases). V lost 4 bases to trimming and J lost 1 base, with 13 bases between them. Germline CDR1 LGHNA, CDR2 YNFKEQ. The CDR3 loop spans 15 amino acids.